This T cell receptor (beta chain) was captured in a study of T cells after yellow fever vaccination (dated by TCRdb to between 2018 and 2021). Concerning the study at large: The SMART-Seq v4 Ultra Low Input RNA kit was used to prepare libraries from fractions with low cell numbers. Bulk TCR alpha and beta repertoires were sequenced longitudinally to track T-cell clones before and after primary and booster YFV17D yellow fever vaccination. Two healthy male donors made up the cohort, one aged 18 to 30 years and the other aged 30 to 39 years. Blood was collected at multiple timepoints before and after primary and secondary immunization, and bulk PBMC replicates and cell subsets were isolated.

The treatment or condition label for this specimen denotes: live attenuated yellow fever vaccine strain. A standard Ficoll-Paque protocol was used to isolate PBMCs from peripheral blood. CD4 and CD8 T-cell fractions were isolated with Dynabeads CD4 and CD8 positive selection kits. TriZol was used to extract RNA from bulk PBMCs, from CD4 and CD8 fractions, and from dextramer-positive and dextramer-negative fractions. CDR1 SGHVS and CDR2 FNYEAQ were looked up in the germline V gene. Trimming removed 4 bases from V and 3 bases from J; the gene matches leave 7 bases unexplained. The CDR3 holds 16 amino acids from the cysteine to the phenylalanine. Only the CDR3 DNA is retained, 48 bases long and in frame from the first base. Paper-wide results and their limitations: Only two donors were included in the study, so the extent to which the findings can be generalized is limited. Computational filtering was required because FACS-sorted repertoires could contain abundant contaminating clonotypes from the bulk population. Compared with the primary T-cell response, the secondary T-cell response was weaker but faster, peaking on day 5 rather than day 15. After the booster, most of the clones that had expanded following primary vaccination were detected again (approximately 95% of CD4 and 80% to 90% of CD8), which suggests that memory was broadly maintained. A small share of clonotypes occurred in both CD4 and CD8 compartments, likely arising from convergent recombination.

Of note for this clonotype: Its cognate antigen has yet to be identified. No clone much larger than this one lies a single base away; base qualities are absent.

TCRdb records Illumina NovaSeq 6000 as the sequencer. TCR cDNA was synthesized by 5'RACE template switching, through which a universal primer site and unique molecular identifiers were introduced. Priming for cDNA synthesis came from both the TCR alpha and TCR beta constant segments. Two PCR steps were used to amplify libraries, with sample barcodes and sequencing adapters being added in the second step. Libraries were sequenced on Illumina HiSeq 2500 (2x100 bp) or NovaSeq (2x150 bp). Processing in the source paper ran as follows. MIGEC handled demultiplexing of reads and collapsing into UMI consensus sequences, while MiXCR performed V(D)J alignment. Using edgeR on replicate PBMC samples, clonotypes were called vaccine-responding if FDR was below 0.01 and the log2 fold change was above 5 up to day 15. Each bulk clonotype was labeled CD4 or CD8 based on which sequenced repertoire, CD4 or CD8, contained the clonotype at higher abundance. The public reads were quality trimmed at Q25 with fastp and then assembled into clones with MiXCR by TCRdb, keeping productive beta chains. Rows are combined by CDR3 protein, so each entry shows the most common genes and DNA. The V and J calls, along with clone size, are taken from TCRdb and not from the paper's own processing. Across this sample there are some 290,000 distinct CDR3 sequences, with around a tenth seen only once. 3% to 4% of the sample is held by the ten biggest clonotypes.

The specimen comprised CD4+ T cells sorted from PBMCs, sampled 45 days after the yellow fever booster vaccination. The chain is made from TRBV7-6 and TRBJ2-3; 10 middle bases align to TRBD1. The sequence was collected from a man between 18 and 35 years old who received the YFV17D yellow fever vaccine. The DNA sequence is TGTGCCAGCAGCTGGTTGGGGACAGGGGAGACAGATACGCAGTATTTT. Its amino acids are CASSWLGTGETDTQYF.